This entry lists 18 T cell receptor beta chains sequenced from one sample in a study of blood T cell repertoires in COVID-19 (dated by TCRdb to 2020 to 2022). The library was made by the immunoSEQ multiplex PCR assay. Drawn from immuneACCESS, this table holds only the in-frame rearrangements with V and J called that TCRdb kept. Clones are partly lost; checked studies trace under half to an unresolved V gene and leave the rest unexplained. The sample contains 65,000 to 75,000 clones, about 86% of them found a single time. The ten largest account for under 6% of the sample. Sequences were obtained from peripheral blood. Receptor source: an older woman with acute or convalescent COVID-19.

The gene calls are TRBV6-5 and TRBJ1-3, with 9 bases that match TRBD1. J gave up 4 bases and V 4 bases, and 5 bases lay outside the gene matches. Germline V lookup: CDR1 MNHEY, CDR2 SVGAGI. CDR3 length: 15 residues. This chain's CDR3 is CASSWYRGQGNTIYF. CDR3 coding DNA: TGTGCCAGCAGTTGGTACAGGGGGCAAGGAAACACCATATATTTT.

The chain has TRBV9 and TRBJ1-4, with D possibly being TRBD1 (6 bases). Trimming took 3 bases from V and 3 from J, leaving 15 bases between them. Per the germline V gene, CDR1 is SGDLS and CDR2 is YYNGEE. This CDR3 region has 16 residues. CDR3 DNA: TGTGCCAGCAGCGCCCGTCGGACAGCGGCTAATGAAAAACTGTTTTTT. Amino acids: CASSARRTAANEKLFF.

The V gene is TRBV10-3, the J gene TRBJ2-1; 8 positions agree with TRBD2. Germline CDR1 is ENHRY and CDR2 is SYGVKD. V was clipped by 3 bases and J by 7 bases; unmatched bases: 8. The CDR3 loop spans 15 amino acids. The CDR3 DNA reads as TGTGCCATCAGTGATTCGGGGGGGGGCCAGAATGAGCAGTTCTTC. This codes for CAISDSGGGQNEQFF.

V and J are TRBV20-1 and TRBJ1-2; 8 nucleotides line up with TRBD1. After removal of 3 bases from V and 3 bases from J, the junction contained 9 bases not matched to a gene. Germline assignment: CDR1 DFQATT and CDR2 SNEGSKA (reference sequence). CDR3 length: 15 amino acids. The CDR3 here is CSASRARGLDYGYTF. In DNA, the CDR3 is TGCAGTGCTAGTCGGGCCAGGGGGCTTGACTATGGCTACACCTTC.

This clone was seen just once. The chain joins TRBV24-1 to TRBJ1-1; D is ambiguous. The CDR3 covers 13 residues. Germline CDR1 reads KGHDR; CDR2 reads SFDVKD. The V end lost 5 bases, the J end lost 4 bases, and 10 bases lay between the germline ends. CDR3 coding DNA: TGTGCCACCAGTGGTGCCTCGAGCACTGAAGCTTTCTTT. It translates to CATSGASSTEAFF.

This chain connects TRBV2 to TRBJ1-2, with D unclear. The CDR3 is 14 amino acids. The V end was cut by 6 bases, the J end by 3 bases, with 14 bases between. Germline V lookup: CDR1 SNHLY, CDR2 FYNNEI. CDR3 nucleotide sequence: TGTGCCAGCAGGGGCATTAGGGAGTACTATGGCTACACCTTC. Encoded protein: CASRGIREYYGYTF.

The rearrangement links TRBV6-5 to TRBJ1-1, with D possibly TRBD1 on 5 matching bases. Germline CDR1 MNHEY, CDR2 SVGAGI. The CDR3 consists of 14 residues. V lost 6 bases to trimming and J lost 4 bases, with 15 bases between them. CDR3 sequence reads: CASRIREGSTEAFF. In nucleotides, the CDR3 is TGTGCCAGCAGGATCAGGGAGGGGAGCACTGAAGCTTTCTTT.

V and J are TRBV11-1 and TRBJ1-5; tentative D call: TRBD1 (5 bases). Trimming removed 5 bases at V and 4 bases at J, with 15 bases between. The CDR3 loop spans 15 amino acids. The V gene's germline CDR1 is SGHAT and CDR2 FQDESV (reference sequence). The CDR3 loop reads CASSRQKTINQPQHF. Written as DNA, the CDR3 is TGTGCCAGCAGCCGACAGAAAACAATTAATCAGCCCCAGCATTTT.

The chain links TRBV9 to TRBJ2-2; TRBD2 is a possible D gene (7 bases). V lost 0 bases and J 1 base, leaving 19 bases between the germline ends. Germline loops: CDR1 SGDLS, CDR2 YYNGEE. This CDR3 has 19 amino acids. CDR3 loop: CASSVGWGASGLNTGELFF. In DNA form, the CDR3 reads TGTGCCAGCAGCGTAGGTTGGGGGGCTAGCGGTTTGAACACCGGGGAGCTGTTTTTT.

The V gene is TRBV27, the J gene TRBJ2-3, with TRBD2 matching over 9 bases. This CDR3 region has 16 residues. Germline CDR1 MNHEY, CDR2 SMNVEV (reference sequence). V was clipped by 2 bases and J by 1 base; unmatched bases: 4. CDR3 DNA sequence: TGTGCCAGCAGTTTAGTAGCGGGGGACCGCACAGATACGCAGTATTTT. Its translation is CASSLVAGDRTDTQYF.

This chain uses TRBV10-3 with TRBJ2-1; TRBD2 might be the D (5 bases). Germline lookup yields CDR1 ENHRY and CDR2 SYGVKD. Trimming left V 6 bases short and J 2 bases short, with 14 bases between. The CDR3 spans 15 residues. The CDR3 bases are TGTGCCATCAGGGACGGGGTAAACCCCTACAATGAGCAGTTCTTC. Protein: CAIRDGVNPYNEQFF.

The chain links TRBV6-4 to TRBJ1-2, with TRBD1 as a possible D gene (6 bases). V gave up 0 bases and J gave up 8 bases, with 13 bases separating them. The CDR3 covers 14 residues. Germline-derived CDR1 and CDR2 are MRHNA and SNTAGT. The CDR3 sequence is CASSDSIQGEGYTF. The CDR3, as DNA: TGTGCCAGCAGTGACTCTATACAGGGTGAGGGCTACACCTTC.

CDR3 DNA: TGTGCCAGCAGCGTATATAGGGGACAGGGGGCGGGTGAGCAGTACTTC. Translated: CASSVYRGQGAGEQYF. The gene calls are TRBV5-6 and TRBJ2-7; 12 bases line up with TRBD1. The CDR3 covers 16 residues. Trimming removed 4 bases from V and 7 bases from J; junction bases left unmatched: 12. Germline assignment: CDR1 SGHDT and CDR2 YYEEEE. Filled out from reference TRBV5-6 and TRBJ2-7, the complete variable domain reads DAGVTQSPTHLIKTRGQQVTLRCSPKSGHDTVSWYQQALGQGPQFIFQYYEEEERQRGNFPDRFSGHQFPNYSSELNVNALLLGDSALYLCASSVYRGQGAGEQYFGPGTRLTVT.

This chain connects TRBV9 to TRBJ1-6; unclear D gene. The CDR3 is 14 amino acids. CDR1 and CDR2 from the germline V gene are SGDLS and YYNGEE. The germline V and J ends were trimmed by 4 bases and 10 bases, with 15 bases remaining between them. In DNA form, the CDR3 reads TGTGCCAGCAGCCCCCGGCTGGGAGGGTCACCCCTCCACTTT. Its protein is CASSPRLGGSPLHF.

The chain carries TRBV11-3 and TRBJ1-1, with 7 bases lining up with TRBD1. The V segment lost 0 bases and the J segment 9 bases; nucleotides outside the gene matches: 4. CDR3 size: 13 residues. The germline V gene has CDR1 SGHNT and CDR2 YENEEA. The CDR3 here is CASSLDYRGQAFF. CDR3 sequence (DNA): TGTGCCAGCAGCTTAGATTATAGGGGGCAAGCTTTCTTT.

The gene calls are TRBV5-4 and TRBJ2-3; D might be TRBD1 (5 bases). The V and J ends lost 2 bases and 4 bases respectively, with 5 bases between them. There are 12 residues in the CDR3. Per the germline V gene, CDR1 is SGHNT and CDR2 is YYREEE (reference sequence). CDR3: CASSLGADTQYF. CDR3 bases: TGTGCCAGCAGCTTAGGGGCAGATACGCAGTATTTT.

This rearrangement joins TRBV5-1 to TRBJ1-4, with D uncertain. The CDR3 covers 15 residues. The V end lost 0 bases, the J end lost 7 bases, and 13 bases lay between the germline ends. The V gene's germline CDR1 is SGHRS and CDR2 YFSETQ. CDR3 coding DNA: TGCGCCAGCAGCTTGGCCTCGGGTGGAGGTGAAAAACTGTTTTTT. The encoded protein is CASSLASGGGEKLFF. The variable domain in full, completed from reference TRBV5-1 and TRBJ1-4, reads KAGVTQTPRYLIKTRGQQVTLSCSPISGHRSVSWYQQTPGQGLQFLFEYFSETQRNKGNFPGRFSGRQFSNSRSEMNVSTLELGDSALYLCASSLASGGGEKLFFGSGTQLSVL.

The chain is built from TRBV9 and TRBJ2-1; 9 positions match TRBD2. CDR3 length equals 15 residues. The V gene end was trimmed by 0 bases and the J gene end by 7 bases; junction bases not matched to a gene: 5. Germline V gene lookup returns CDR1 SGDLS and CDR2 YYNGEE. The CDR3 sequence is CASSVGASGANEQFF. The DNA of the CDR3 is TGTGCCAGCAGCGTAGGGGCTAGCGGGGCGAATGAGCAGTTCTTC.